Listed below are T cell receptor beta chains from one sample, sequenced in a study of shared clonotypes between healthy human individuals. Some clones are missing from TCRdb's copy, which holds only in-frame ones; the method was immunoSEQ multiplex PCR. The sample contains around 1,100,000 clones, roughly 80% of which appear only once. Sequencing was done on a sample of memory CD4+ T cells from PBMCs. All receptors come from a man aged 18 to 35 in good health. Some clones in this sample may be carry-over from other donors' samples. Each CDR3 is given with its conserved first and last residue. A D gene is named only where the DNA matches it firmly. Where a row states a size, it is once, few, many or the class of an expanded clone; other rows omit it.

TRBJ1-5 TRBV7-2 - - CASSLGRQQPQHF TGTGCCAGCAGCTTAGGACGGCAACAGCCCCAGCATTTT
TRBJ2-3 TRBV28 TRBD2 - CASSPGTSGSLDTQYF TGTGCCAGCAGTCCCGGGACTAGCGGGAGTCTAGATACGCAGTATTTT
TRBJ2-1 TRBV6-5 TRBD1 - CASRTGPSGHNEQFF TGTGCCAGCCGGACAGGGCCCTCAGGGCACAATGAGCAGTTCTTC
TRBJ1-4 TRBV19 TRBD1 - CASTGTGGREKLFF TGTGCCTCTACCGGGACAGGGGGACGTGAAAAACTGTTTTTT
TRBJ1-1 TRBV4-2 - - CASSQDRSTEAFF TGTGCCAGCAGCCAAGATCGATCCACTGAAGCTTTCTTT
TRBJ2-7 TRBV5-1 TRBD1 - CASSRPTGSSNRPGIYYYEQYF TGCGCCAGCAGTCGTCCGACAGGGTCCTCGAACCGTCCCGGGATATACTACTACGAGCAGTACTTC
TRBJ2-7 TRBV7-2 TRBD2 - CASSYRPASGNEQYF TGTGCCAGCTCCTACCGCCCGGCTAGCGGGAACGAGCAGTACTTC
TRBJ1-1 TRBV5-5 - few CASSPLRGMGTEAFF TGTGCCAGCAGCCCCTTAAGGGGAATGGGCACTGAAGCTTTCTTT
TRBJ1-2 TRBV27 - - CASSLRGPGHMDYGYTF TGTGCCAGCAGCCTACGAGGGCCGGGACATATGGACTATGGCTACACCTTC
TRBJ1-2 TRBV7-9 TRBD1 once CASSFLMGQGPFFGYTF TGTGCCAGCAGCTTTTTGATGGGACAGGGCCCTTTTTTTGGCTACACCTTC
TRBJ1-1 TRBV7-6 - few CASSPEQGRTEAFF TGTGCCAGCAGCCCCGAACAGGGAAGAACTGAAGCTTTCTTT
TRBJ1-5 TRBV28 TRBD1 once CASMRRTGHSQPQHF TGTGCCAGCATGAGAAGGACAGGGCACAGTCAGCCCCAGCATTTT
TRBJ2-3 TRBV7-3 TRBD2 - CASSPSGSGTDTQYF TGTGCCAGCAGCCCCAGCGGGAGTGGCACAGATACGCAGTATTTT
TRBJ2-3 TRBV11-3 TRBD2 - CASSSGRAGDTQYF TGTGCCAGCAGTAGCGGGAGGGCCGGGGATACGCAGTATTTT
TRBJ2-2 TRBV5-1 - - CASLRDGELFF TGCGCCAGCCTCAGGGACGGGGAGCTGTTTTTT
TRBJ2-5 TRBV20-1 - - CSAQYEETQYF TGCAGTGCCCAATATGAAGAGACCCAGTACTTC
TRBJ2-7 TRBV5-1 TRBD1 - CASSLGWTGGDAYEQYF TGCGCCAGCAGCTTGGGGTGGACAGGGGGTGATGCGTACGAGCAGTACTTC
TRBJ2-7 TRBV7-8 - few CASSSIEPGHWGYEQYF TGTGCCAGCAGCTCGATCGAACCGGGACACTGGGGATACGAGCAGTACTTC
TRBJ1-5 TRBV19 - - CASSEGGRGSNQPQHF TGTGCCAGTAGTGAAGGCGGGAGGGGTAGCAATCAGCCCCAGCATTTT
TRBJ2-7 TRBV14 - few CASSSGNLYEQYF TGTGCCAGCAGCTCGGGAAACCTCTACGAGCAGTACTTC
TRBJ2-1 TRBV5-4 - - CASSLVLAPGLNEQFF TGTGCCAGCAGCTTGGTGTTGGCCCCAGGGTTGAATGAGCAGTTCTTC
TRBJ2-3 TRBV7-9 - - CASSSQGGFGTQYF TGTGCCAGCAGCTCCCAGGGGGGGTTCGGTACGCAGTATTTT
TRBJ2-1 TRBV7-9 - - CATPRGHNEQFF TGTGCCACCCCGCGCGGCCACAATGAGCAGTTCTTC
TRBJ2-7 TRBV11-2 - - CASSPIGRTSSYEQYF TGTGCCAGCAGCCCGATTGGGCGGACGAGCTCCTACGAGCAGTACTTC
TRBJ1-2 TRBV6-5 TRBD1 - CASSHRTGGGYTF TGTGCCAGCAGCCACCGGACAGGGGGCGGCTACACCTTC
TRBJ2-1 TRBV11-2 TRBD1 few CASSLFRGLVGEQFF TGTGCCAGCAGCTTATTTAGGGGGCTAGTAGGTGAGCAGTTCTTC
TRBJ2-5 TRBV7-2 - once CASSHPYGMETQYF TGTGCCAGCAGCCACCCCTACGGGATGGAGACCCAGTACTTC
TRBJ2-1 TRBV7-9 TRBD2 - CASSLGLAPNEQFF TGTGCCAGCAGCTTAGGACTAGCCCCCAATGAGCAGTTCTTC
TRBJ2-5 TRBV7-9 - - CASSLGVRQQETQYF TGTGCCAGCAGCTTAGGGGTTCGGCAGCAAGAGACCCAGTACTTC
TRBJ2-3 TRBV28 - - CASSLQGSGTDTQYF TGTGCCAGCAGTCTACAAGGCTCGGGCACAGATACGCAGTATTTT
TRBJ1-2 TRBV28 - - CASSPTWGYTF TGTGCCAGCAGCCCGACCTGGGGCTACACCTTC
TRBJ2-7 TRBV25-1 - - CANYGWADNSYEQYF TGTGCCAACTATGGATGGGCCGACAACTCCTACGAGCAGTACTTC
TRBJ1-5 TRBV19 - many CASSKQGVRNQPQHF TGTGCCAGTAGTAAGCAGGGAGTGCGCAATCAGCCCCAGCATTTT
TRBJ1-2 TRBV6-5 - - CASIKGGGSGYTF TGTGCCAGCATAAAGGGAGGGGGGTCCGGCTACACCTTC
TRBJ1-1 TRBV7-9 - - CASSYSISTEAFF TGTGCCAGCAGTTACTCTATCAGCACTGAAGCTTTCTTT
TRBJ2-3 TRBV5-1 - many CASSPLRDFDTDTQYF TGCGCCAGCAGTCCCCTGCGGGACTTTGACACAGATACGCAGTATTTT
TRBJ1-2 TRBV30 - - CAWTKGNYGYTF TGTGCCTGGACCAAGGGAAACTATGGCTACACCTTC
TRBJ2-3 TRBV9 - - CASSVFSRGRDTQYF TGTGCCAGCAGCGTGTTCAGTCGTGGGCGTGATACGCAGTATTTT
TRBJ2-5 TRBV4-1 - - CASSQLGETQYF TGCGCCAGCAGCCAATTAGGGGAGACCCAGTACTTC
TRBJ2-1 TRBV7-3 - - CASSSWGSSSYNEQFF TGTGCCAGCAGCTCCTGGGGCAGCTCGTCCTACAATGAGCAGTTCTTC
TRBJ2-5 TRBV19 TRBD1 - CASRRSAGQGSQESKTQYF TGTGCCAGTAGAAGGAGCGCGGGACAGGGATCCCAAGAGTCCAAGACCCAGTACTTC
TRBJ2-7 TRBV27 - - CASSLRWAGTYEQYF TGTGCCAGCAGCCTACGGTGGGCAGGGACCTACGAGCAGTACTTC
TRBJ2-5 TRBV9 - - CASSVAPLRGETQYF TGTGCCAGCAGCGTAGCCCCCCTCCGGGGGGAGACCCAGTACTTC
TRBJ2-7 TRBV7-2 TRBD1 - CASSAQGGTYEQYF TGTGCCAGCAGCGCACAGGGGGGCACCTACGAGCAGTACTTC
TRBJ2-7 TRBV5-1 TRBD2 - CASSSSGGPYEQYF TGCGCCAGCAGCTCTAGCGGGGGACCATACGAGCAGTACTTC